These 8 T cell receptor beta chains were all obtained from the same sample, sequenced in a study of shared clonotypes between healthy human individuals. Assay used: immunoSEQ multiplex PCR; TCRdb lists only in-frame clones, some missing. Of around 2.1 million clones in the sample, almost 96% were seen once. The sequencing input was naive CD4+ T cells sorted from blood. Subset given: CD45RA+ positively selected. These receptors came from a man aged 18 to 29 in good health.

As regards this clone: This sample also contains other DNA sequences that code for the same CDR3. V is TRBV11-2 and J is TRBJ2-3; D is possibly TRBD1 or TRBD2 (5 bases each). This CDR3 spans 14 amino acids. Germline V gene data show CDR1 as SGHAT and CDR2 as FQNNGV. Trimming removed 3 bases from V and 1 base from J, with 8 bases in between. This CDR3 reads CASSFRGGTDTQYF. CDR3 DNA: TGTGCCAGCAGCTTCAGAGGGGGCACAGATACGCAGTATTTT.

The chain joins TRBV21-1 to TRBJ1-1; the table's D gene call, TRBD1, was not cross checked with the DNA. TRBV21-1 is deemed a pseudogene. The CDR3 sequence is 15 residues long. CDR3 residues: CASSKRQGMNTEAFF. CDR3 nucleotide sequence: TGTGCCAGCAGCAAGAGACAGGGGATGAACACTGAAGCTTTCTTT.

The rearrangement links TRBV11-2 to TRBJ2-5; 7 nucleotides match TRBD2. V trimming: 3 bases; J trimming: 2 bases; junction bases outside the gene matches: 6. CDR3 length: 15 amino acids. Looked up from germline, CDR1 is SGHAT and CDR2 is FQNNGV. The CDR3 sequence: CASSLSSGNQETQYF. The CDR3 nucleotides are TGTGCCAGCAGCTTGTCTAGCGGTAATCAAGAGACCCAGTACTTC.

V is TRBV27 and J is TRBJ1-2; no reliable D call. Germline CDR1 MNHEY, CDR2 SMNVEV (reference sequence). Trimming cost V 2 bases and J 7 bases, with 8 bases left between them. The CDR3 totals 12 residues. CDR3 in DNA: TGTGCCAGCAGTTTACCCCGGGCTGGCTACACCTTC. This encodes CASSLPRAGYTF.

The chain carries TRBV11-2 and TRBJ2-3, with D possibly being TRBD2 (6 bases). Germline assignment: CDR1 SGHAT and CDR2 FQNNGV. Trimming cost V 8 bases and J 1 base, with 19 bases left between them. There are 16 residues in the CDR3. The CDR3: CASGVLGGPGTDTQYF. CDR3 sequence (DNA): TGTGCCAGCGGCGTACTGGGGGGACCTGGCACAGATACGCAGTATTTT.

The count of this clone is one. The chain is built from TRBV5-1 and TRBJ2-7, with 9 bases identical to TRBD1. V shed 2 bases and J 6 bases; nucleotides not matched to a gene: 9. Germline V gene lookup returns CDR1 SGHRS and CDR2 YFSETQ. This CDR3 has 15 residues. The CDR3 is CASSFSGQGFGEQYF. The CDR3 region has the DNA TGCGCCAGCAGCTTTTCCGGACAGGGGTTCGGCGAGCAGTACTTC.

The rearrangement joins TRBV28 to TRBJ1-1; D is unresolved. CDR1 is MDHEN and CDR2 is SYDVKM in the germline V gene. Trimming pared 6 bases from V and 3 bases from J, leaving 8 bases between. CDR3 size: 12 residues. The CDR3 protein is CASRDRHTEAFF. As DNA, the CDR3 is TGTGCCAGCAGAGACCGGCACACTGAAGCTTTCTTT.

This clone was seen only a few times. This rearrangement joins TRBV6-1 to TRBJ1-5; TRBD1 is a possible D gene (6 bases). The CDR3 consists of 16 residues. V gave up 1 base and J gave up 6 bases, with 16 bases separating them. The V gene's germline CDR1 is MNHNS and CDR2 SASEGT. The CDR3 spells CASSEGRRGYFQPQHF. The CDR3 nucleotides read TGTGCCAGCAGTGAAGGTCGCAGGGGTTATTTTCAGCCCCAGCATTTT.